This is a list of T cell receptor beta chains from one sample in a study. Sequencing used immunoSEQ multiplex PCR; TCRdb keeps in-frame clones, though not all of them. The sample yields 68,000 or so clones, roughly 93% seen once. The sequencing input was PBMCs. The receptors were sampled from a man in his forties with rheumatoid arthritis. Both conserved end residues are part of each CDR3. D genes are given only for firm matches. The size field is filled for only some rows; it gives once, few, many or a size class.

>TRBJ1-1|TRBV27|-|-
TGTGCCAGCAGCCCACGAGGTTCGGGGACTGAAGCTTTCTTT
CASSPRGSGTEAFF
>TRBJ2-7|TRBV18|-|-
TGTGCCAGCTCACCACCCTCTCTACCTCGGGACGAGCAGTACTTC
CASSPPSLPRDEQYF
>TRBJ1-2|TRBV4-3|TRBD1|-
TGCGCCAGCAGCCAAGGGCCGGGACAGGGTGGCTACACCTTC
CASSQGPGQGGYTF
>TRBJ1-5|TRBV10-1|TRBD1|-
TGCGCCAGCAGAGACAGGGGTTATGGCAATCAGCCCCAGCATTTT
CASRDRGYGNQPQHF
>TRBJ1-5|TRBV28|-|-
TGTGCCAGCAGCCCCATATCGAGGGCGCAGCCCCAGCATTTT
CASSPISRAQPQHF
>TRBJ2-5|TRBV7-9|-|-
TGTGCCAGCAGCTCACTAGCAAACGAAGAGACCCAGTACTTC
CASSSLANEETQYF
>TRBJ2-6|TRBV10-3|TRBD2|-
TGTGCCATCAGTCGGGAGGTGCTCTCTGGGGCCAACGTCCTGACTTTC
CAISREVLSGANVLTF
>TRBJ2-1|TRBV27|TRBD1|-
TGTGCCAGCAGTCCGCGGACAGGTAAAGACAATGAGCAGTTCTTC
CASSPRTGKDNEQFF
>TRBJ1-1|TRBV19|-|-
TGTGCCAGTAGTATATTGCCAGGGATGAACACTGAAGCTTTCTTT
CASSILPGMNTEAFF
>TRBJ2-2|TRBV11-2|-|few
TGTGCCAGCAGCTTATGGCAGTCGAACACCGGGGAGCTGTTTTTT
CASSLWQSNTGELFF
>TRBJ2-1|TRBV30|-|-
TGTGCCTGGAGTGAGTTGAGGGAGCAGTTCTTC
CAWSELREQFF
>TRBJ2-7|TRBV5-5|-|-
TGTGCCAGCAGCTTGTCCAGCGGAAGCCGCTCCTACGAGCAGTACTTC
CASSLSSGSRSYEQYF
>TRBJ2-3|TRBV18|-|-
TGTGCCAGCTCACCGATCCCCCGGGGCACAGATACGCAGTATTTT
CASSPIPRGTDTQYF
>TRBJ1-2|TRBV5-1|TRBD1|-
TGCGCCAGCGGGGGACAGGGATATGGCTACACCTTC
CASGGQGYGYTF
>TRBJ2-7|TRBV7-9|-|once
TGTGCCAGCAGCTTAGGTTCCGGGGCCCGCTCGACCGAGCAGTACTTC
CASSLGSGARSTEQYF
>TRBJ1-5|TRBV5-6|TRBD1|-
TGTGCCAGCAGCTACACCGGGACAGGGGTCTTTCAGCCCCAGCATTTT
CASSYTGTGVFQPQHF
>TRBJ2-7|TRBV4-1|-|-
TGCGCCAGCAGCCAAGAGGGCGGCCGACTTGGCCCCTACGAGCAGTACTTC
CASSQEGGRLGPYEQYF
>TRBJ2-1|TRBV6-5|-|-
TGTGCTAGCACGTCTGAAATGTACAATGAGCAGTTCTTC
CASTSEMYNEQFF
>TRBJ2-7|TRBV2|-|-
TGTGCCAGCAGTGCTGGTTACGAGCAGTACTTC
CASSAGYEQYF
>TRBJ2-6|TRBV30|TRBD1|-
TGTGCCTGGAGGGTCAGGGGGCTCGCTGGGGCCAACGTCCTGACTTTC
CAWRVRGLAGANVLTF
>TRBJ1-1|TRBV30|-|-
TGTGCCTGGAAACCCAGGGTGAACACTGAAGCTTTCTTT
CAWKPRVNTEAFF
>TRBJ2-7|TRBV18|TRBD2|-
TGTGCCAGCTCACCAGGCCTAGCGGGGTACTACGAGCAGTACTTC
CASSPGLAGYYEQYF
>TRBJ2-3|TRBV9|-|-
TGTGCCAGCAGCCGAGGGGTGTTATCAACAGATACGCAGTATTTT
CASSRGVLSTDTQYF
>TRBJ2-7|TRBV30|-|once
TGTGCCTGGAGTGTGCGCGGATACCTACTCGAGCAGTACTTC
CAWSVRGYLLEQYF
>TRBJ2-6|TRBV5-1|-|-
TGCGCCAGTCGCACAGGGTCCGGGGCCAACGTCCTGACTTTC
CASRTGSGANVLTF
>TRBJ2-7|TRBV5-6|-|-
TGTGCCAGCAGTTTCAGGGTATTGCTCTACGAGCAGTACTTC
CASSFRVLLYEQYF
>TRBJ1-5|TRBV30|-|-
TGTGCCTGGAGTGTAGTGGGAATCGGCAATCAGCCCCAGCATTTT
CAWSVVGIGNQPQHF
>TRBJ2-7|TRBV4-1|TRBD2|few
TGCGCCAGCAGCCAAGATTCAGGGACTAGCGGAGATTACGAGCAGTACTTC
CASSQDSGTSGDYEQYF
>TRBJ1-2|TRBV11-1|TRBD1|-
TGTGCCAGCAGCCAGACAGGGGCCCATGGCTACACCTTC
CASSQTGAHGYTF
>TRBJ2-3|TRBV7-2|-|-
TGTGCCAGCAGCTTACCCCCGGGGGATACGCAGTATTTT
CASSLPPGDTQYF
>TRBJ2-5|TRBV9|TRBD2|-
TGTGCCAGCAGCCTAGGGCTAGCGGGAGGGAGGGAAGAGACCCAGTACTTC
CASSLGLAGGREETQYF
>TRBJ2-1|TRBV19|TRBD2|-
TGTGCCAGTAGGACACGCGATCGGGGGGTGGCCGAGTTCTTC
CASRTRDRGVAEFF
>TRBJ2-6|TRBV14|-|-
TGTGCCAGCAGCTACACAGGGTCCGGGGCCAACGTCCTGACTTTC
CASSYTGSGANVLTF
>TRBJ2-1|TRBV4-2|TRBD2|-
TGTGCCAGCAGCCAAGATCTTCCCGGACTAGCGGGGAATGAGCAGTTCTTC
CASSQDLPGLAGNEQFF
>TRBJ2-3|TRBV3-1/TRBV3-2|TRBD2|-
TGTGCCAGCAGCTCGAGGACTAGCGGGAGAGTCGATACGCAGTATTTT
CASSSRTSGRVDTQYF
>TRBJ1-5|TRBV5-3|-|-
TGTGCCAGTCAGGGACCGGGGGACGATCAGCCCCAGCATTTT
CASQGPGDDQPQHF
>TRBJ1-1|TRBV9|TRBD1|-
TGTGCCAGCAGCAGATTGGACAGGGGCGGCACTGAAGCTTTCTTT
CASSRLDRGGTEAFF
>TRBJ1-1|TRBV19|-|-
TGTGCCAGTAGTATATACCGGGGGCGGACTGAAGCTTTCTTT
CASSIYRGRTEAFF
>TRBJ1-6|TRBV6-6|-|-
TGTGCCAGCAGTTACTACAGATCCTATAATTCACCCCTCCACTTT
CASSYYRSYNSPLHF
>TRBJ1-1|TRBV6-5|-|-
TGTGCCAGCGAAACAGGGTCGGCGGACACTGAAGCTTTCTTT
CASETGSADTEAFF
>TRBJ1-4|TRBV19|-|once
TGTGCCAGTAGTATCGGCGTAGGTGAAAAACTGTTTTTT
CASSIGVGEKLFF
>TRBJ1-2|TRBV30|-|-
TGTGCCTGGATTTTTCAGGGCGCGCTTAATGGCTACACCTTC
CAWIFQGALNGYTF
>TRBJ2-3|TRBV30|-|-
TGTGCCTGGAGTCCGTTAGCGAGTACGCAGTATTTT
CAWSPLASTQYF
>TRBJ1-3|TRBV15|-|few
TGTGCCACCAGCAGACAGAGCTCTGGAAACACCATATATTTT
CATSRQSSGNTIYF
>TRBJ2-1|TRBV5-1|TRBD1|-
TGCGCCAGCAGCTTGGACAGGGGTAATGAGCAGTTCTTC
CASSLDRGNEQFF
>TRBJ2-3|TRBV4-1|-|-
TGCGCCAGCAGCCAAGAGGGTTGGGCCGCGAGAGATACGCAGTATTTT
CASSQEGWAARDTQYF
>TRBJ1-3|TRBV5-1|TRBD1|-
TGCGCCAGCAGCCTTGACAGGGGGACCGCCGGAAACACCATATATTTT
CASSLDRGTAGNTIYF
>TRBJ2-1|TRBV20-1|-|-
TGCAGTGCTAGAGATTACGGTGAGCAGTTCTTC
CSARDYGEQFF
>TRBJ1-1|TRBV4-1|-|few
TGCGCCAGCAGCCAAGAAGGGGGTCGGGAAGCTTTCTTT
CASSQEGGREAFF
>TRBJ1-2|TRBV19|TRBD1|-
TGTGCCAGAAGGGCTCGGGACAGGGATAACTATGGCTACACCTTC
CARRARDRDNYGYTF
>TRBJ2-5|TRBV5-1|-|-
TGCGCCAGCAGCTTGGGGGGGACCCAGTACTTC
CASSLGGTQYF
>TRBJ1-5|TRBV6-5|-|-
TGTGCCAGCAGTAAGGGGAATCAGCCCCAGCATTTT
CASSKGNQPQHF
>TRBJ2-7|TRBV10-3|TRBD1|-
TGTGCCATTGCCGGGACAGCGACCTACGAGCAGTACTTC
CAIAGTATYEQYF
>TRBJ2-1|TRBV9|-|-
TGTGCCAGCAGCGTTATGGGAGAGTACAATGAGCAGTTCTTC
CASSVMGEYNEQFF
>TRBJ1-1|TRBV28|-|-
TGTGCCAGCAGTCCGGACAGTTTGCACACTGAAGCTTTCTTT
CASSPDSLHTEAFF
>TRBJ1-4|TRBV6-5|TRBD1|-
TGTGCCGGATCGACAGGGCCCCTAGGAAAACTGTTTTTT
CAGSTGPLGKLFF
>TRBJ2-3|TRBV7-2|TRBD2|-
TGTGCCAGCAGCTTAAGCAGGACTAGCGGGGCCACAGATACGCAGTATTTT
CASSLSRTSGATDTQYF
>TRBJ1-1|TRBV5-1|TRBD1|few
TGCGCCAGCAGCTGGTCGACAGGGCGCCCTGAAGCTTTCTTT
CASSWSTGRPEAFF